This record concerns one T cell receptor beta chain sequence. CDR1 and CDR2 from the germline V gene are MGHRA and YSYEKL. CDR3 size: 20 residues. With 4 bases clipped from V and 0 bases from J, the junction kept 16 bases outside the gene matches. These data are taken from a study of blood T cell repertoires in COVID-19. TCRdb's table, derived via immunoSEQ multiplex PCR, lists solely in-frame clones and lacks some. The sample has more than 300,000 clones, about nine tenths seen once. This sequence joins TRBV4-1 and TRBJ2-3; 10 bases fit TRBD2. The source of this sequence is a woman aged 70-85 years with COVID-19, enrolled during active disease. What was sequenced was peripheral blood. The CDR3, as DNA: TGCGCCAGCAGCCCCGCCGGGCTAGCGGGGGCCCGTGCTAGCACAGATACGCAGTATTTT. This gives the protein CASSPAGLAGARASTDTQYF.